Listed here are 4 T cell receptor beta chains from one sample, sequenced in a study of control samples from healthy donors and cancer patients. Libraries were prepared by immunoSEQ multiplex PCR; TCRdb keeps only in-frame clonotypes and omits some of them. In the table there are about 170,000 clones, around 91% of which are singletons. The sequenced sample consisted of blood. The receptor set was obtained from a woman aged 25 to 39 in good health.

The chain couples TRBV7-3 to TRBJ1-1; no clear D gene. Trimming removed 0 bases at V and 1 base at J, with 6 bases between. There are 14 residues in the CDR3. The germline V gene has CDR1 SGHTA and CDR2 FQGTGA. The CDR3 loop is CASSLTESNTEAFF. The CDR3 DNA sequence: TGTGCCAGCAGCTTAACGGAGTCGAACACTGAAGCTTTCTTT. Together with reference TRBV7-3 and TRBJ1-1, the CDR3 gives the full variable domain: GAGVSQTPSNKVTEKGKYVELRCDPISGHTALYWYRQSLGQGPEFLIYFQGTGAADDSGLPNDRFFAVRPEGSVSTLKIQRTERGDSAVYLCASSLTESNTEAFFGQGTRLTVV.

The sample holds a few counts of this clone. The chain employs TRBV6-4 and TRBJ2-3; D is perhaps TRBD2 (6 bases). The CDR3 totals 13 residues. Per germline, CDR1 MRHNA and CDR2 SNTAGT. The germline V and J ends were trimmed by 4 bases and 1 base, with 6 bases remaining between them. CDR3 in amino acids: CASSAGGTDTQYF. CDR3 DNA sequence: TGTGCCAGCAGTGCGGGGGGCACAGATACGCAGTATTTT.

The genes are TRBV4-1 and TRBJ1-5; perhaps TRBD1 as D (5 bases). With 4 bases removed from V and 7 bases from J, the gap between germline ends came to 11 bases. The CDR3 is made up of 13 amino acids. Germline V lookup: CDR1 MGHRA, CDR2 YSYEKL. Here the CDR3 reads CASSREGRQPQHF. DNA of the CDR3: TGCGCCAGCAGCCGGGAGGGGCGGCAGCCCCAGCATTTT.

The chain combines TRBV18 with TRBJ1-3; D is undetermined. Germline CDR1 KGHSH, CDR2 LQKENI. V was shortened by 2 bases and J by 4 bases, with 6 bases between the two germline ends. The CDR3 extends over 13 amino acids. The CDR3 is CASSPGVGNTIYF. In nucleotides, the CDR3 is TGTGCCAGCTCACCAGGGGTCGGAAACACCATATATTTT.